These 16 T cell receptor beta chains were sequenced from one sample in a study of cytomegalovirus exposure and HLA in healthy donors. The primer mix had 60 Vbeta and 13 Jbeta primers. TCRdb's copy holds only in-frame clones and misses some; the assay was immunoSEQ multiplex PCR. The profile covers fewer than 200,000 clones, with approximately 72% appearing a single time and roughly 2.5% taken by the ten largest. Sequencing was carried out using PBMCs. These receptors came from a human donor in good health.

This CDR3 reads CASTVTSGGRTQYF. CDR3 coding DNA: TGTGCCAGCACCGTGACTAGCGGGGGGCGTACGCAGTATTTT. The chain is built from TRBV6-6 and TRBJ2-3; 13 bases map to TRBD2. V dropped 7 bases and J dropped 8; count of bases not matched to a gene: 6. The CDR3 sequence is 14 residues long. The germline CDR1 and CDR2 sequences are MNHNY and SVGAGI (reference sequence).

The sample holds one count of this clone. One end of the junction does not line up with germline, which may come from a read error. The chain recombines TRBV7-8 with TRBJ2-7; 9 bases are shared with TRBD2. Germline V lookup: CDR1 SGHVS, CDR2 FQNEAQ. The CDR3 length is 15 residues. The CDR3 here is CASTLLAGPSYEQYF. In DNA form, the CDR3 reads TGTGCCAGCACCTTACTAGCGGGTCCTTCCTACGAGCAGTACTTC.

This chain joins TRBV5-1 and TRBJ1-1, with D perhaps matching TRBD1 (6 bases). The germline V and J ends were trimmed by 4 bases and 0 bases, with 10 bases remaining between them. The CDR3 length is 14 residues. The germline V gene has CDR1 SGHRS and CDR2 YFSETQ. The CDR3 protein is CASSDSGVNTEAFF. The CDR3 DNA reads TGCGCCAGCAGCGACTCAGGGGTGAACACTGAAGCTTTCTTT.

CDR3 sequence (DNA): TGCGCCAGCAGCTTGGCGGGGACAGGGGGCACTGAAGCTTTCTTT. Protein: CASSLAGTGGTEAFF. The chain joins TRBV5-1 to TRBJ1-1; 11 bases are a match to TRBD1. The germline V gene has CDR1 SGHRS and CDR2 YFSETQ. The CDR3 loop spans 15 amino acids. V trimming: 0 bases; J trimming: 4 bases; junction bases outside the gene matches: 2.

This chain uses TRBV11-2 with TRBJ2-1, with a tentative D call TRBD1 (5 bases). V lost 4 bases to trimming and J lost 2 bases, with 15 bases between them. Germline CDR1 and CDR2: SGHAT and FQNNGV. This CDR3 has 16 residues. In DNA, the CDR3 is TGTGCCAGCAGCTCGCTCCCAAAGGGGACCTACAATGAGCAGTTCTTC. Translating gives CASSSLPKGTYNEQFF.

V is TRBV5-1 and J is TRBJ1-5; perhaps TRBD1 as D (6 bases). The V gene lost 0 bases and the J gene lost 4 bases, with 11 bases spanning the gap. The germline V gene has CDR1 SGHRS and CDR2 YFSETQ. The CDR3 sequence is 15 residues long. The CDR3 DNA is TGCGCCAGCAGCTTGGGGGGGCGTGGGAATCAGCCCCAGCATTTT. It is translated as CASSLGGRGNQPQHF.

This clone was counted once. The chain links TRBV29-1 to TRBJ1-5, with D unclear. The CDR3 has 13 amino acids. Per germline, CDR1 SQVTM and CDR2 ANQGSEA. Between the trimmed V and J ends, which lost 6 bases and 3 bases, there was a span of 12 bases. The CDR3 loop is CSVSETLNQPQHF. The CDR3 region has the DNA TGCAGCGTCAGCGAGACCCTCAATCAGCCCCAGCATTTT. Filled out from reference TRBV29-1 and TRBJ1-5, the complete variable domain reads SAVISQKPSRDICQRGTSLTIQCQVDSQVTMMFWYRQQPGQSLTLIATANQGSEATYESGFVIDKFPISRPNLTFSTLTVSNMSPEDSSIYLCSVSETLNQPQHFGDGTRLSIL.

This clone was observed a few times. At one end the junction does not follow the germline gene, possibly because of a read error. The CDR3 coding sequence is TGTGCCAGCAGCTTTACGGGACTCGACCTAGACTTC. Its protein is CASSFTGLDLDF. The gene calls are TRBV7-2 and TRBJ2-5; D possibly corresponds to TRBD2 (6 bases). Germline V lookup: CDR1 SGHTA, CDR2 FQGNSA. This CDR3 is built from 12 residues. The variable domain in full, with the rest retrieved from reference TRBV7-2 and TRBJ2-5, is GAGVSQSPSNKVTEKGKDVELRCDPISGHTALYWYRQSLGQGLEFLIYFQGNSAPDKSGLPSDRFSAERTGGSVSTLTIQRTQQEDSAVYLCASSFTGLDLDFGPGTRLLVL.

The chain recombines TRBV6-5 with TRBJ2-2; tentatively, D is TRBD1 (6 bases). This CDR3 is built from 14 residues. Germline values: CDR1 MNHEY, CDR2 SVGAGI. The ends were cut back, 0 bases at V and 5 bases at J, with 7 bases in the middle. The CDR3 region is CASSYSGHTGELFF. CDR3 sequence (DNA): TGTGCCAGCAGTTACTCGGGACATACCGGGGAGCTGTTTTTT.

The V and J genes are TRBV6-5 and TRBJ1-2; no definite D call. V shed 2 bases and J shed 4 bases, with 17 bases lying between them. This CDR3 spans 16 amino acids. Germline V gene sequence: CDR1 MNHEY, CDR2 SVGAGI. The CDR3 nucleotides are TGTGCCAGCAGTTACGGGCTTACAAGGTCTGGCTATGGCTACACCTTC. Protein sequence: CASSYGLTRSGYGYTF.

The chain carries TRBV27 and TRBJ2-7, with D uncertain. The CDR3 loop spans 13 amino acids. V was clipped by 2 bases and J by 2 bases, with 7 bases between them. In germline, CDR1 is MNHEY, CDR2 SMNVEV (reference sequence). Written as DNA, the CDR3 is TGTGCCAGCAGTTTAGGCAGGACCTACGAGCAGTACTTC. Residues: CASSLGRTYEQYF.

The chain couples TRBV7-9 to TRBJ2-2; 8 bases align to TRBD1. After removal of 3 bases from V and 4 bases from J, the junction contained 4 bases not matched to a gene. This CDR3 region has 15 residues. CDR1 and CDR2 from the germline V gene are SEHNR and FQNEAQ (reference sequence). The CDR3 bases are TGTGCCAGCAGCTTGACAGGGGTGAGCACCGGGGAGCTGTTTTTT. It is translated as CASSLTGVSTGELFF.

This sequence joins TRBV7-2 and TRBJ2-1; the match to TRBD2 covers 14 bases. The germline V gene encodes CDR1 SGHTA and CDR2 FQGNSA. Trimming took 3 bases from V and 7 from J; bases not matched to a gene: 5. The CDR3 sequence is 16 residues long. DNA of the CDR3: TGTGCCAGCAGCTTTGGGACTAGCGGGGGCACAAATGAGCAGTTCTTC. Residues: CASSFGTSGGTNEQFF. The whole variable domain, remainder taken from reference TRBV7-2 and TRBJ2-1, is GAGVSQSPSNKVTEKGKDVELRCDPISGHTALYWYRQSLGQGLEFLIYFQGNSAPDKSGLPSDRFSAERTGGSVSTLTIQRTQQEDSAVYLCASSFGTSGGTNEQFFGPGTRLTVL.

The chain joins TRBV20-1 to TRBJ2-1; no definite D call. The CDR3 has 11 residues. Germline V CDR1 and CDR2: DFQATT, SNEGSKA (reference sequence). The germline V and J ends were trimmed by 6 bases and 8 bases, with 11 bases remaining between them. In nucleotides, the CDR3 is TGCAGTGCCCCGTTTGTCGATGAGCAGTTCTTC. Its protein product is CSAPFVDEQFF.

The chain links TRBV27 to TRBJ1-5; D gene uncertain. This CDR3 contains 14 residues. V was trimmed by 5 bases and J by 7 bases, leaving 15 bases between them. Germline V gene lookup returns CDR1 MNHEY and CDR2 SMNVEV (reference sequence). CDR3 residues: CASSPRQARQPQHF. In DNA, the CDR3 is TGTGCCAGCAGTCCCCGGCAGGCAAGGCAGCCCCAGCATTTT.

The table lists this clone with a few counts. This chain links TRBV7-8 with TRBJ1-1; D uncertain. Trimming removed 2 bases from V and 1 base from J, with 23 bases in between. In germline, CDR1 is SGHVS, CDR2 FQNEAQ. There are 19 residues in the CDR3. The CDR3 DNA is TGTGCCAGCAGCTTATTAGGTTATCGTCGGCGGCAGCCGAACACTGAAGCTTTCTTT. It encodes CASSLLGYRRRQPNTEAFF.